The 23 T cell receptor beta chains below come from one sample, sequenced in a study of T-cell reconstitution after alpha-beta-depleted transplantation in children. Unique molecular identifiers were incorporated during preparation of the TCRbeta library. TCRdb reanalysed the PCR reads using MiXCR and keeps one entry per CDR3 protein. The sample has 65,000 to 75,000 distinct CDR3 sequences; approximately 5% are singletons. Sequencing used PBMCs, mostly from graft donor cells, obtained 180 days after TCRalphabeta/CD19-depleted stem cell transplant. The origin of the receptors is a boy younger than two who had a stem cell transplant for acute myeloid leukemia, so the T cells may come from the graft donor.

This clonotype was picked up many times. The chain joins TRBV6-2 or TRBV6-3 to TRBJ2-2; D possibly matches TRBD1 or TRBD2 (5 bases each). Deletions cut 2 bases from V and 0 bases from J, with 10 bases between. This CDR3 comprises 16 residues. The germline CDR1 and CDR2 sequences are MNHEY and SVGEGT. The CDR3 DNA reads TGTGCCAGCAGTTACGATCTGGGGGCGAACACCGGGGAGCTGTTTTTT. It codes for CASSYDLGANTGELFF.

This clonotype was counted at least ten times. This chain links TRBV5-1 with TRBJ1-1, with TRBD1 identical over 7 bases. Trimming took 3 bases from V and 0 from J; bases not matched to a gene: 11. This CDR3 spans 17 amino acids. Germline CDR1 SGHRS, CDR2 YFSETQ. This chain's CDR3 is CASSSRSGTALNTEAFF. The DNA of the CDR3 is TGCGCCAGCAGCTCGAGGTCCGGGACAGCATTGAACACTGAAGCTTTCTTT.

At least ten counts were recorded for this clonotype. This chain links TRBV7-9 with TRBJ1-3; unclear D gene. The ends were cut back, 1 base at V and 1 base at J, with 14 bases in the middle. This CDR3 region has 17 residues. The germline gives CDR1 SEHNR, CDR2 FQNEAQ (reference sequence). The CDR3: CASSLVSDWKSGNTIYF. The DNA for the CDR3 is TGTGCCAGCAGCTTAGTATCAGATTGGAAGTCTGGAAACACCATATATTTT.

Ten or more counts support this clonotype. The chain is built from TRBV5-5 and TRBJ2-2; 12 positions match TRBD2. The germline V gene encodes CDR1 SGHKS and CDR2 YYEKEE (reference sequence). This CDR3 is 17 amino acids long. V lost 4 bases and J lost 4; bases outside the gene matches: 8. CDR3 in DNA: TGTGCCAGCAGCCCCTCTCTGGGACTAGCGGGCACCGGGGAGCTGTTTTTT. This sequence encodes CASSPSLGLAGTGELFF.

At least ten counts were recorded for this clonotype. J is TRBJ1-1 and V is TRBV3-1; D not certain. CDR1 is LGHDT and CDR2 is YNNKEL in the germline V gene (reference sequence). The V gene lost 4 bases and the J gene lost 5 bases, with 14 bases spanning the gap. This CDR3 contains 14 residues. In DNA, the CDR3 is TGTGCCAGCAGCCCCATGGTGACTGTTACTGAAGCTTTCTTT. Amino acid sequence: CASSPMVTVTEAFF.

Ten or more counts support this clonotype. The chain is built from TRBV12-3 or TRBV12-4 and TRBJ2-2, with 7 bases matching TRBD2. The CDR3 length is 15 residues. V lost 3 bases and J lost 2; bases outside the gene matches: 3. DNA of the CDR3: TGTGCCAGCAGTTTCAGACTAGCAAACACCGGGGAGCTGTTTTTT. Its protein is CASSFRLANTGELFF.

A few counts support this clonotype. This chain links TRBV4-1 with TRBJ1-1, with D perhaps matching TRBD1 (5 bases). Germline V gives CDR1 MGHRA, CDR2 YSYEKL. Trimming left V 0 bases short and J 1 base short, with 9 bases between. The CDR3 length is 15 residues. CDR3 coding DNA: TGCGCCAGCAGCCAAGAGACAGAGCCGAACACTGAAGCTTTCTTT. It is translated as CASSQETEPNTEAFF.

This clonotype was counted many times. V and J are TRBV5-1 and TRBJ2-5; 10 bases map to TRBD2. With 0 bases clipped from V and 1 base from J, the junction kept 9 bases outside the gene matches. From germline, CDR1 is SGHRS and CDR2 YFSETQ. The CDR3 covers 18 residues. CDR3 DNA: TGCGCCAGCAGCTTGGGCGTAGCGGGGGGCGGCACCCAAGAGACCCAGTACTTC. It specifies CASSLGVAGGGTQETQYF.

This clonotype was detected many times. This chain links TRBV12-3 or TRBV12-4 with TRBJ2-1, with 7 positions matching TRBD1. This CDR3 has 15 residues. The J segment lost 8 bases and the V segment lost 5 bases, leaving 12 bases of the junction unmatched. The CDR3: CASSPQTGWPDEQFF. The CDR3 DNA is TGTGCCAGCAGTCCCCAGACAGGGTGGCCGGATGAGCAGTTCTTC.

This clonotype has ten or more counts. CDR3 protein: CSAPRTKGETQYF. In nucleotides, the CDR3 is TGCAGTGCTCCCCGGACGAAGGGGGAGACCCAGTACTTC. The V gene is TRBV20-1, the J gene TRBJ2-5; TRBD1 might be the D (5 bases). The CDR3 has 13 residues. The germline V gene encodes CDR1 DFQATT and CDR2 SNEGSKA (reference sequence). V dropped 5 bases and J dropped 5 bases, with 15 bases sitting between them.

This clonotype was seen at least ten times. The chain uses TRBV28 and TRBJ2-1, with a weak D call TRBD2 (5 bases). V was clipped by 8 bases and J by 3 bases, with 17 bases between them. This CDR3 comprises 15 residues. Germline CDR1 reads MDHEN; CDR2 reads SYDVKM. CDR3 protein: CASYGSGVFYNEQFF. CDR3 nucleotide sequence: TGTGCCAGCTACGGGTCCGGGGTTTTCTACAATGAGCAGTTCTTC.

The table lists this clonotype with many counts. The gene calls are TRBV7-9 and TRBJ1-5; D is unresolved. Germline V CDR1 and CDR2: SEHNR, FQNEAQ (reference sequence). The CDR3 has 14 amino acids. The germline V and J ends were trimmed by 5 bases and 0 bases, with 8 bases remaining between them. The CDR3 loop is CASSPFHSNQPQHF. The CDR3 bases are TGTGCCAGCAGCCCATTCCATAGCAATCAGCCCCAGCATTTT.

This clonotype was detected many times. The rearrangement joins TRBV12-3 or TRBV12-4 to TRBJ2-1, with 10 bases matching TRBD2. CDR3 length equals 15 residues. J gave up 4 bases and V 7 bases, and 7 bases lay outside the gene matches. This chain's CDR3 is CASTLSAGGYNEQFF. The CDR3 nucleotides are TGTGCCAGCACCCTGTCAGCGGGGGGGTACAATGAGCAGTTCTTC.

Ten or more counts support this clonotype. The V gene is TRBV5-1, the J gene TRBJ1-4; D not certain. The CDR3 contains 13 residues. V dropped 2 bases and J dropped 5 bases, with 7 bases sitting between them. Germline V gene lookup returns CDR1 SGHRS and CDR2 YFSETQ. CDR3 sequence: CASSLEENEKLFF. CDR3 DNA sequence: TGCGCCAGCAGCTTAGAGGAAAATGAAAAACTGTTTTTT.

This clonotype was seen ten or more times. The CDR3 region is CATKRGSTDTQYF. The CDR3 DNA follows: TGTGCCACAAAGCGGGGGAGCACAGATACGCAGTATTTT. This chain uses TRBV10-3 with TRBJ2-3, with 8 bases that match TRBD2. The junction had 3 bases not matched to a gene; V was cut back by 10 bases and J by 0 bases. The germline CDR1 and CDR2 sequences are ENHRY and SYGVKD. This CDR3 is built from 13 residues.

Ten or more counts support this clonotype. This chain joins TRBV2 and TRBJ2-2, with TRBD2 matching 13 bases. V trimming: 11 bases; J trimming: 1 base; junction bases outside the gene matches: 16. CDR1 is SNHLY, CDR2 FYNNEI, per germline. CDR3 size: 19 residues. CDR3 DNA: TGTGCCCTCAGCCTCTATCGACTAGCGGGGGGTCTGAACACCGGGGAGCTGTTTTTT. Translating gives CALSLYRLAGGLNTGELFF.

This clonotype appeared many times. The V gene is TRBV12-3 or TRBV12-4, the J gene TRBJ2-2, with D possibly matching TRBD1 (6 bases). CDR3 length: 13 residues. The V gene lost 6 bases and the J gene lost 5 bases, with 10 bases spanning the gap. CDR3 region: CASRPTGTGELFF. The CDR3 DNA reads as TGTGCCAGCAGGCCCACAGGGACCGGGGAGCTGTTTTTT.

This clonotype has at least ten counts. V usage is TRBV7-2 and J usage is TRBJ1-5, with D tentatively TRBD1 (6 bases). Trimming took 0 bases from V and 3 from J, leaving 9 bases between them. This CDR3 region has 15 residues. CDR1 is SGHTA, CDR2 FQGNSA, per germline. The CDR3: CASSLAGGHNQPQHF. Here the CDR3 DNA reads TGTGCCAGCAGCTTAGCGGGGGGGCACAATCAGCCCCAGCATTTT.

The chain employs TRBV6-1 and TRBJ2-1; TRBD1 matches 8 bases. The CDR3 is 15 residues long. With 6 bases clipped from V and 4 bases from J, the junction kept 8 bases outside the gene matches. Germline assignment: CDR1 MNHNS and CDR2 SASEGT. CDR3 in amino acids: CASRTTGVNYNEQFF. The CDR3 nucleotides are TGTGCCAGCAGAACGACAGGGGTAAATTACAATGAGCAGTTCTTC.

This clonotype was detected many times. CDR3 region: CASSSGLSSYNEQFF. The CDR3 nucleotides read TGTGCCAGCAGCTCCGGCCTGAGCTCCTACAATGAGCAGTTCTTC. The chain is built from TRBV11-1 and TRBJ2-1; D unclear. The V gene lost 4 bases and the J gene lost 0 bases, with 10 bases spanning the gap. From germline, CDR1 is SGHAT and CDR2 FQDESV (reference sequence). This CDR3 is 15 amino acids long.

This clonotype was recorded many times. The chain employs TRBV18 and TRBJ2-5, with TRBD2 identical over 11 bases. V trimming: 1 base; J trimming: 2 bases; junction bases outside the gene matches: 3. Germline values: CDR1 KGHSH, CDR2 LQKENI. CDR3 length: 16 amino acids. CDR3 nucleotides: TGTGCCAGCTCACCACAACGACTAGCGGGGCAAGAGACCCAGTACTTC. This encodes CASSPQRLAGQETQYF.

This clonotype was picked up many times. This chain connects TRBV28 to TRBJ2-7; D is perhaps TRBD1 (5 bases). CDR3 size: 11 residues. Germline loops: CDR1 MDHEN, CDR2 SYDVKM. V was pared by 10 bases and J by 3 bases, with 10 bases between. CDR3 DNA: TGTGCCACCACAGGACACTACGAGCAGTACGTC. Amino acids: CATTGHYEQYV.

This clonotype was found many times. V usage is TRBV18 and J usage is TRBJ2-6; D may correspond to TRBD1 or TRBD2 (5 bases each). Germline values: CDR1 KGHSH, CDR2 LQKENI. This CDR3 spans 16 amino acids. With 6 bases removed from V and 0 bases from J, the gap between germline ends came to 12 bases. The CDR3 sequence is CASSKGRLSGANVLTF. CDR3 DNA: TGTGCCAGCTCGAAGGGACGGCTCTCTGGGGCCAACGTCCTGACTTTC.